Detailed here is one T cell receptor (beta chain). What it recognizes is unknown. A read error may produce the germline difference seen at one junction end. The sample comes from a study of T cell repertoires in cytomegalovirus infection. Overall study: CMV epitopes, recently identified HLA-C-restricted and well-studied HLA-B-restricted, were used. Evidence of both CMV infection and a matching HLA type came from public TCR beta signatures.

The CDR3 has 13 amino acids. Germline CDR1 reads SGHVS; CDR2 reads FQNEAQ. Overall study findings and caveats: The study identified carriers of CMV plus the relevant HLA from cumulative public TCR beta family frequency. CMV-specific TCR beta clonotypes restricted by HLA-C dominated the ex vivo response.

TCRdb reanalysed the reads using MiXCR and keeps one entry per CDR3 protein. The table shows 550,000 to 850,000 distinct CDR3 sequences, with 33% occurring only once. The material sequenced was cultured PBMCs, taken from culture after CMV antigen stimulation. The clonotype originates from a human donor in good health (CMV status not recorded). Some clones in this sample may be carry-over from other donors' samples. V usage is TRBV7-8 and J usage is TRBJ2-5, with D possibly matching TRBD2 (5 bases). This CDR3 is CASSLDREESQYF. The CDR3 coding sequence is TGTGCCAGCAGCTTAGACCGGGAAGAGAGCCAGTACTTC. The full variable domain, with the rest looked up from reference TRBV7-8 and TRBJ2-5, is GAGVSQSPRYKVAKRGQDVALRCDPISGHVSLFWYQQALGQGPEFLTYFQNEAQLDKSGLPSDRFFAERPEGSVSTLKIQRTQQEDSAVYLCASSLDREESQYFGPGTRLLVL.